The T cell receptor (beta chain) described here comes from a study of OX40 agonist ivuxolimab in advanced cancers. The overall study: Patients undergoing dose escalation presented with hepatocellular carcinoma, melanoma, renal cell or head and neck cancer. Findings of the study overall: There was clonal expansion of CD4+ and CD8+ blood T cells by week 6 at 0.1 to 3.0 mg/kg. In CD8+ T cells, expanded clones were on average more numerous than in CD4+.

The V gene lost 4 bases and the J gene lost 6 bases, with 14 bases spanning the gap. The germline gives CDR1 SGHRS, CDR2 YFSETQ. CDR3 size: 14 residues. In the case of this clone: Its antigen is still unknown.

Assay: immunoSEQ multiplex PCR; the TCRdb copy retains only in-frame clones and omits some. Of under 80,000 clones detected, about 85% appear once; the ten largest clones hold 2.2%. The receptor's source is an adult with an advanced solid tumor such as melanoma, head and neck, liver or kidney cancer. V gene TRBV5-1 combines with J gene TRBJ1-5, with D perhaps TRBD1 (5 bases). This specimen consisted of CD4+ or CD8+ T cells sorted from blood, obtained in a trial of the OX40 agonist ivuxolimab. The chain's CDR3 is CASSVVGEGQPQHF. CDR3 DNA sequence: TGCGCCAGCAGCGTGGTGGGGGAAGGTCAGCCCCAGCATTTT. The whole variable domain, remainder taken from reference TRBV5-1 and TRBJ1-5, is KAGVTQTPRYLIKTRGQQVTLSCSPISGHRSVSWYQQTPGQGLQFLFEYFSETQRNKGNFPGRFSGRQFSNSRSEMNVSTLELGDSALYLCASSVVGEGQPQHFGDGTRLSIL.